Here is one T cell receptor beta chain with its context. A read error is likely, as this CDR3 ends without the conserved phenylalanine or tryptophan. This sample is part of a study of identical twins. CDR1 SNHLY and CDR2 FYNNEI come from the germline V gene. The CDR3 contains 15 residues. The V and J ends lost 5 bases and 2 bases respectively, with 16 bases between them. In TCRdb, the 5' RACE reads were re-called with MiXCR into one record per CDR3 protein. The repertoire holds more than 650,000 distinct CDR3 sequences, roughly 6.2% seen once, with under 2% in the top ten. The sample was naive T cells sorted from blood. The TCR was taken from a man aged 18 to 30 in good health. The chain is built from TRBV2 and TRBJ2-7; D is perhaps TRBD1 (6 bases). The CDR3 DNA is TGTGCCAGCAGTACGGTAGGGGGTAGGACCTACGAGCAGTACATC. It yields the protein CASSTVGGRTYEQYI.